This passage covers 4 T cell receptor beta chains from one sample sequenced in a study of blood T cells in healthy people across ages. A second PCR of 7 to 11 cycles used a sample-barcoded 5' primer and a J-beta primer mix. Each CDR3 protein gets one entry after TCRdb re-called the 5' RACE reads with MiXCR. In the table there are hundreds of thousands of distinct CDR3 sequences, roughly 60% of which are singletons. The sample comprised blood. These receptors were collected from a man aged 25 to 40 in good health.

This clonotype was picked up a small number of times. The chain is built from TRBV7-2 and TRBJ2-7; tentative D call: TRBD1 (6 bases). V lost 1 base and J lost 3, with 13 bases in between. The germline CDR1 and CDR2 sequences are SGHTA and FQGNSA. The CDR3 loop spans 15 amino acids. The CDR3 reads CASSLVQGGVYEQYF. The CDR3 region has the DNA TGTGCCAGCAGCTTAGTACAAGGGGGAGTCTACGAGCAGTACTTC.

This CDR3 reads CASYDPDGVGGYGYTF. As DNA, the CDR3 is TGTGCCAGTTATGACCCTGACGGGGTAGGTGGCTATGGCTACACCTTC. This sequence joins TRBV6-1 and TRBJ1-2, with D unclear. The germline CDR1 and CDR2 sequences are MNHNS and SASEGT. Trimming took 9 bases from V and 4 from J, leaving 24 bases between them. The length of the CDR3 is 16 residues.

The chain combines TRBV2 with TRBJ2-4; 8 bases line up with TRBD1. The J call may be in error: the DNA end matches TRBJ2-7 better. Germline-derived CDR1 and CDR2 are SNHLY and FYNNEI. The CDR3 totals 13 residues. This chain's CDR3 is CASTRDRNNEQYF. The CDR3 DNA reads as TGTGCCAGCACGAGGGACAGGAATAACGAGCAGTACTTC.

This clonotype came up once. The chain has TRBV20-1 and TRBJ2-7; 7 nucleotides agree with TRBD1. J gave up 2 bases and V 2 bases, and 6 bases lay outside the gene matches. This CDR3 spans 14 amino acids. Per the germline V gene, CDR1 is DFQATT and CDR2 is SNEGSKA (reference sequence). Here the CDR3 reads CSARPSQGAYEQYF. In DNA form, the CDR3 reads TGCAGTGCTAGACCTTCGCAGGGGGCCTACGAGCAGTACTTC.